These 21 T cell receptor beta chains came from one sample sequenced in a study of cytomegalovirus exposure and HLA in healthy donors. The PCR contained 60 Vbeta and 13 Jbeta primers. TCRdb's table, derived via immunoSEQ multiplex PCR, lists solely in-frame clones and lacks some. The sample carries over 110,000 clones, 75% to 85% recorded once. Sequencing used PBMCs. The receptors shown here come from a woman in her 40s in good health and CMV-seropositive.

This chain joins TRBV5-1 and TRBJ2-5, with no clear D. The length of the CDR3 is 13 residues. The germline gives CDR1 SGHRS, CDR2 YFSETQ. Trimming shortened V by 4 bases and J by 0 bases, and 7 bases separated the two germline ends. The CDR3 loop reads CASSAVDQETQYF. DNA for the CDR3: TGCGCCAGCAGCGCCGTAGACCAAGAGACCCAGTACTTC.

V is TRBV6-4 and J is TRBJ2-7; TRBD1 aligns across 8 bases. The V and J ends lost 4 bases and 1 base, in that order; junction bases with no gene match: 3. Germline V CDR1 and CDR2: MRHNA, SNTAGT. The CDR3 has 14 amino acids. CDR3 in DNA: TGTGCCAGCAGTGGGGACAGGTTATCCTACGAGCAGTACTTC. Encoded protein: CASSGDRLSYEQYF.

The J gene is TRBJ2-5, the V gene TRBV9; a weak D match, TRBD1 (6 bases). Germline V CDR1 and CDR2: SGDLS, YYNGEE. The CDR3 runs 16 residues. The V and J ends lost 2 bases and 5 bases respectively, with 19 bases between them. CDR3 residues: CASSVGTSREWETQYF. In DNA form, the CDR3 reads TGTGCCAGCAGCGTCGGGACATCCAGGGAATGGGAGACCCAGTACTTC.

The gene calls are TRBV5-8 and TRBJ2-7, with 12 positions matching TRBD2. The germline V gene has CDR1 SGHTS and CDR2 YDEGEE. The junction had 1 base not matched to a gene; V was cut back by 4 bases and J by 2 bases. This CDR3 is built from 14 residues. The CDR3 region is CASSLAGGPYEQYF. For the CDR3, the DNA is TGTGCCAGCAGCCTAGCGGGAGGGCCCTACGAGCAGTACTTC.

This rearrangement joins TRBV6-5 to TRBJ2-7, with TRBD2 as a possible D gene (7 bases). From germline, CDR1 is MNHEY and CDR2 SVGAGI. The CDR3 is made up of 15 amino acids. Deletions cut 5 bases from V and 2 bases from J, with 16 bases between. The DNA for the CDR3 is TGTGCCAGCAGTCTGGGGGGGGCCACCCCCTACGAGCAGTACTTC. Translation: CASSLGGATPYEQYF.

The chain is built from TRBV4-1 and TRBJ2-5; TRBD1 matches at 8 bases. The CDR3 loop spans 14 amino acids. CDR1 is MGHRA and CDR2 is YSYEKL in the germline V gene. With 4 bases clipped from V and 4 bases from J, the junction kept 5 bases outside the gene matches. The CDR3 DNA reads TGCGCCAGCAGCCGACAGGGGACATCAGAGACCCAGTACTTC. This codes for CASSRQGTSETQYF.

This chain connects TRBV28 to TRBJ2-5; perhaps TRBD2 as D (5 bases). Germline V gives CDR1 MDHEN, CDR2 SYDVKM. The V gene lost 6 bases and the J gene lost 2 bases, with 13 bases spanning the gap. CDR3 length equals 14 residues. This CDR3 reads CASRLWRQQETQYF. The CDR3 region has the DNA TGTGCCAGCAGACTGTGGAGGCAACAAGAGACCCAGTACTTC.

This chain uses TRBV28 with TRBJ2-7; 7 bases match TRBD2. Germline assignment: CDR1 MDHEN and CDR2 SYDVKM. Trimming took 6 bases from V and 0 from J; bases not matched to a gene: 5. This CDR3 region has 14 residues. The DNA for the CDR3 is TGTGCCAGCAGGCGGGAGCCAAGCTCCTACGAGCAGTACTTC. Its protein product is CASRREPSSYEQYF.

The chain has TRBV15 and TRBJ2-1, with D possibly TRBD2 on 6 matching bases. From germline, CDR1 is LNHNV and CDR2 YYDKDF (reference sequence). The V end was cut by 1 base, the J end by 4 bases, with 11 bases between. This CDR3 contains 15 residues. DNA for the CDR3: TGTGCCACCAGCAGAGCTAGCGATCGATACAATGAGCAGTTCTTC. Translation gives CATSRASDRYNEQFF.

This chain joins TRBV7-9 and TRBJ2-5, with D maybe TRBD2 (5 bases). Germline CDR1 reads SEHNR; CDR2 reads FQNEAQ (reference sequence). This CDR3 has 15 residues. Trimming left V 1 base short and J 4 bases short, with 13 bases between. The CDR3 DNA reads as TGTGCCAGCAGCTTAGGAGGACTCGGTCCAGAGACCCAGTACTTC. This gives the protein CASSLGGLGPETQYF.

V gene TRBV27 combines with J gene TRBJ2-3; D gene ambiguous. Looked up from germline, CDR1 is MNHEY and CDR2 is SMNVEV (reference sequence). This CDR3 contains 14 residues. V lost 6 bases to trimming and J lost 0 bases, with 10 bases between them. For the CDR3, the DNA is TGTGCCAGCAGCCACGGGTATAGCACAGATACGCAGTATTTT. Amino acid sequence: CASSHGYSTDTQYF.

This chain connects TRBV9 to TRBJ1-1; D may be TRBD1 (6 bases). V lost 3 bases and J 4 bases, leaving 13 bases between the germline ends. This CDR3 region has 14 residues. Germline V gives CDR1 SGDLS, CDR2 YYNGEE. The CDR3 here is CASSDDRPGTEAFF. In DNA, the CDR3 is TGTGCCAGCAGCGACGACAGGCCGGGCACTGAAGCTTTCTTT.

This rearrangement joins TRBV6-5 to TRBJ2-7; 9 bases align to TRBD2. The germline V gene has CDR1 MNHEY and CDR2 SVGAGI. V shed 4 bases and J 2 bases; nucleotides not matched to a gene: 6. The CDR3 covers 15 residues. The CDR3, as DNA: TGTGCCAGCAGTTCATCAGCGGGGGGTGCCTACGAGCAGTACTTC. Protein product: CASSSSAGGAYEQYF.

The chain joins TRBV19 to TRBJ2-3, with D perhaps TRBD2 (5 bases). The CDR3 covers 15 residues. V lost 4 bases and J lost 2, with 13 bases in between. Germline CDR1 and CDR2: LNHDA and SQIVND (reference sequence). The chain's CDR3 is CASSTQDFSTDTQYF. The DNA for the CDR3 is TGTGCCAGTAGTACCCAGGACTTCTCCACAGATACGCAGTATTTT.

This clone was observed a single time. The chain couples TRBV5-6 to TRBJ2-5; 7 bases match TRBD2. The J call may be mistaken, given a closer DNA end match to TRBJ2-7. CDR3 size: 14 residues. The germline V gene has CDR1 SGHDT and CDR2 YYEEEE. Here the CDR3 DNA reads TGTGCCAGCAGCTTAGCTAGCGGTTCGGGCGAGCAGTACTTC. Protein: CASSLASGSGEQYF.

The CDR3 is CASSLQGNLGEKLFF. DNA of the CDR3: TGCGCCAGCAGCTTACAGGGTAATTTAGGTGAAAAACTGTTTTTT. This sequence joins TRBV5-1 and TRBJ1-4; maybe TRBD1 (6 bases). This CDR3 contains 15 residues. Germline V gene data show CDR1 as SGHRS and CDR2 as YFSETQ. V dropped 2 bases and J dropped 7 bases, with 15 bases sitting between them.

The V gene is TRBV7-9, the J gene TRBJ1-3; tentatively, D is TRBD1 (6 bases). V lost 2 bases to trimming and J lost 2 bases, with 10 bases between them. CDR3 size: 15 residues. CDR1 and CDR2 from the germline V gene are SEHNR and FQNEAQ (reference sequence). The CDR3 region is CASSLRGGAGNTIYF. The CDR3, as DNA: TGTGCCAGCAGCTTACGGGGGGGCGCTGGAAACACCATATATTTT. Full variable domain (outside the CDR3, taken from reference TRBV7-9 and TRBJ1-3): DTGVSQNPRHKITKRGQNVTFRCDPISEHNRLYWYRQTLGQGPEFLTYFQNEAQLEKSRLLSDRFSAERPKGSFSTLEIQRTEQGDSAMYLCASSLRGGAGNTIYFGEGSWLTVV.

This CDR3 is CASSGTGEGNTIYF. The CDR3 DNA reads TGCGCCAGCAGCGGAACAGGGGAAGGAAACACCATATATTTT. The rearrangement links TRBV5-1 to TRBJ1-3, with TRBD1 matching 7 bases. V dropped 4 bases and J dropped 4; count of bases not matched to a gene: 5. CDR3 length: 14 amino acids. Per the germline V gene, CDR1 is SGHRS and CDR2 is YFSETQ.

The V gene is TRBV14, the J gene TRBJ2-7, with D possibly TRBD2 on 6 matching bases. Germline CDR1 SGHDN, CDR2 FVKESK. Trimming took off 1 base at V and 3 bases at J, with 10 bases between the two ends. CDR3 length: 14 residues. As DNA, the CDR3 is TGTGCCAGCAGCCAAGGTTGGGGGGACTACGAGCAGTACTTC. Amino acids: CASSQGWGDYEQYF. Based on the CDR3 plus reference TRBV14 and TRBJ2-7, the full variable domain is EAGVTQFPSHSVIEKGQTVTLRCDPISGHDNLYWYRRVMGKEIKFLLHFVKESKQDESGMPNNRFLAERTGGTYSTLKVQPAELEDSGVYFCASSQGWGDYEQYFGPGTRLTVT.

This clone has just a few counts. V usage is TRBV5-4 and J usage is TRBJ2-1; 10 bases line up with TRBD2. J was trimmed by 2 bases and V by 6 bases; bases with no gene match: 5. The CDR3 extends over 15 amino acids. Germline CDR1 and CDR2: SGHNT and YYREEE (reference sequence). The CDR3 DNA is TGTGCCAGCACCCCACTAGCGGGGACCTACAATGAGCAGTTCTTC. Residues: CASTPLAGTYNEQFF.

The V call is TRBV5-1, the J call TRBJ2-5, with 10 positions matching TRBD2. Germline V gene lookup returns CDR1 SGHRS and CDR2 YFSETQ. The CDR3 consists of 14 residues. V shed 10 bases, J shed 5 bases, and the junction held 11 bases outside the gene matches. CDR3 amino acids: CACEREGAGETQYF. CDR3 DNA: TGCGCCTGCGAGCGGGAGGGCGCCGGGGAGACCCAGTACTTC.